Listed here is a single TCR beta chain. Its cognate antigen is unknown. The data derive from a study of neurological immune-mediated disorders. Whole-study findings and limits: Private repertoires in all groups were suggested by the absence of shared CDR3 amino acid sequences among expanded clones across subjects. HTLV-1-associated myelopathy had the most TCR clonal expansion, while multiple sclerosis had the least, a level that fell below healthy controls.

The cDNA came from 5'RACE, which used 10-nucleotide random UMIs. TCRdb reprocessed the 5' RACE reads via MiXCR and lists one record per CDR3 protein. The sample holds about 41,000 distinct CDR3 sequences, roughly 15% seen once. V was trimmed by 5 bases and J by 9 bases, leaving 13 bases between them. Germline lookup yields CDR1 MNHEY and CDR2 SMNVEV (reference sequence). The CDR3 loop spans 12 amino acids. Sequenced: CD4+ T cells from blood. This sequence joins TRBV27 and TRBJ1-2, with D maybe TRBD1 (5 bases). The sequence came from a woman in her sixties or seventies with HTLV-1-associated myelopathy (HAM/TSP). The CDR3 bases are TGTGCCAGCAGTCTCCAAGGGGCCTGCTACACCTTC. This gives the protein CASSLQGACYTF.